The clone carrying this T cell receptor (beta chain) was recorded many times. As yet, its antigen is unknown. Assembly of TCR beta libraries relied on iRepertoire HTBI primers together with Arm-PCR of CDR3 regions. TCRdb re-analysed the multiplex PCR reads in MiXCR, keeping a single row per CDR3 protein. The sample holds just over 600,000 distinct CDR3 sequences; roughly 16% are singletons and the top ten take under 20%. This record comes from a study of regulatory T cells in long-lasting Graves disease. As for the study in general: Prior antithyroid drug treatment in newly diagnosed Graves' patients lasted under 3 months. Study conclusions and caveats: TRBV28 was favored in persistent disease, as were TRBJ1-2 and TRBJ2-5.

Time point indicated: newly diagnosed GD, antithyroid drugs for less than 3 months. The TCR library was made from RNA extracted from PBMCs. The length of the CDR3 is 13 residues. Germline V CDR1 and CDR2: SGHTA, FQGTGA. J gave up 4 bases and V 4 bases, and 2 bases lay outside the gene matches. These records were also assigned to another study, of T cells in Graves' hyperthyroidism and ophthalmopathy. As reported in that work: Diagnoses used clinical symptoms, serum thyroxine and TRAb, thyroid ultrasound and orbital computed tomography.

Sequencing was performed on peripheral blood mononuclear cells (PBMCs), taken at new diagnosis, from a patient treated with antithyroid drugs. The TCR sequence derives from a young woman with Graves disease. The chain is built from TRBV7-3 and TRBJ2-5; 8 nucleotides line up with TRBD1. The CDR3 spells CASSSGTGETQYF. For the CDR3, the DNA is TGTGCCAGCAGCTCAGGGACAGGAGAGACCCAGTACTTC.